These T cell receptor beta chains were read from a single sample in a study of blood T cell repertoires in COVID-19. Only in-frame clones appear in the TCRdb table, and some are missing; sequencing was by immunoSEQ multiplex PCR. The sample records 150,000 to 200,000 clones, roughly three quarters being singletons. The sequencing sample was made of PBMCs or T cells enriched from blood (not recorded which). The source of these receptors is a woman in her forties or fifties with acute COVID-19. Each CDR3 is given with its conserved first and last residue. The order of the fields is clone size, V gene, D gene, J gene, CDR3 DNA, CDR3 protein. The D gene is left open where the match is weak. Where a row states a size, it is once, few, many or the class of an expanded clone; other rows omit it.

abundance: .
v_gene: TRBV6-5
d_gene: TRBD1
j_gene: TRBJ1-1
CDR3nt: TGTGCCAGCAGAAGGGACAGGGAGGCTGAAGCTTTCTTT
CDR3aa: CASRRDREAEAFF

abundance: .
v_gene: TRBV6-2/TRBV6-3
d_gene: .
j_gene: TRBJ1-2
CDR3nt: TGTGCCAGCAGTAGGGGAGGGAGTTATGGCTACACCTTC
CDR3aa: CASSRGGSYGYTF

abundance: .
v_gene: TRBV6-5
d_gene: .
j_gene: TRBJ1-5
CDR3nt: TGTGCCAGCAGACCAGGGGAGGGTCAGCCCCAGCATTTT
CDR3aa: CASRPGEGQPQHF

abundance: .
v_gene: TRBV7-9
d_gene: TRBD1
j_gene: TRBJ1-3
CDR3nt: TGTGCCAGCAGCTTATATCGACAGGGCAGAACTGGAAACACCATATATTTT
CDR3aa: CASSLYRQGRTGNTIYF

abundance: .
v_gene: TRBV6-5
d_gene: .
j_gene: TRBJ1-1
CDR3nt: TGTGCCAGCAGCCCGACGGGGGGCGGAGCTTTCTTT
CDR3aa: CASSPTGGGAFF

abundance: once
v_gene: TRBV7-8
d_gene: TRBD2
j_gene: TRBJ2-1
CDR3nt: TGTGCCAGCAGCTTGGATACTAGCGGGGGCAATGAGCAGTTCTTC
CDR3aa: CASSLDTSGGNEQFF

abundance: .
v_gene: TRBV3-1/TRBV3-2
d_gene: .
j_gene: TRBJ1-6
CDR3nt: TGTGCCAGCAGCCAGTTGACAGGATGGGCACCCCTCCACTTT
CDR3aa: CASSQLTGWAPLHF

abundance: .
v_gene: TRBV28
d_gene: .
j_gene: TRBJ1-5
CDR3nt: TGTGCCAGCAGTTTGGGCAGCAATCAGCCCCAGCATTTT
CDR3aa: CASSLGSNQPQHF

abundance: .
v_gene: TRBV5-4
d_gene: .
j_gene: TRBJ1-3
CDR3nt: TGTGCCAGCAGCTTAGCAGGGGAGTATGCTGGAAACACCATATATTTT
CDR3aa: CASSLAGEYAGNTIYF

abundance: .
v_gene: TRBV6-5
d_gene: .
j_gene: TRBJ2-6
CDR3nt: TGTGCCAGCATCCTCGAGGGTACTGGGGCCAACGTCCTGACTTTC
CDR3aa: CASILEGTGANVLTF

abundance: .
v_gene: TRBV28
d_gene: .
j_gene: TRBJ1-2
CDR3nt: TGTGCCAGCAGGCTGCCGGTGGGCGGCTACACCTTC
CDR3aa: CASRLPVGGYTF

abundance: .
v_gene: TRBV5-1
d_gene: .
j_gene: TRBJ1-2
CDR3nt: TGCGCCAGCAGCCCCGGACAGAGTAACTATGGCTACACCTTC
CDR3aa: CASSPGQSNYGYTF

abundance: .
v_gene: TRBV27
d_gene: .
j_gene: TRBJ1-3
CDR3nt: TGTGCCAGCAGTTTATCCCGGGGGTCTGGAAACACCATATATTTT
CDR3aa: CASSLSRGSGNTIYF

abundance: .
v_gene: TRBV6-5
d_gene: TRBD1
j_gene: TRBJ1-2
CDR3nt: TGTGCCAGCAGGGCCGCAGGGGGAAACTATGGCTACACCTTC
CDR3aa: CASRAAGGNYGYTF

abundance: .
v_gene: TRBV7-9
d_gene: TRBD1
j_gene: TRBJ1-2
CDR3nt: TGTGCCAGCAGCTTATTAGGAACAGGGGACTATGGCTACACCTTC
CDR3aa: CASSLLGTGDYGYTF

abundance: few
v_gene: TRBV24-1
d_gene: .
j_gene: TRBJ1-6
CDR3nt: TGTGCCACCAGGAGGGACATCGGATCACCCCTCCACTTT
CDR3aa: CATRRDIGSPLHF

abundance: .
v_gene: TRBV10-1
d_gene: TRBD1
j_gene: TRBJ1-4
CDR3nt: TGCGCCACCTACCACCGGGACAGGGGCCTCTGGGGTGAAAAACTGTTTTTT
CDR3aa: CATYHRDRGLWGEKLFF

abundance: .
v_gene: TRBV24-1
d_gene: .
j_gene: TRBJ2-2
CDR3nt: TGTGCCACCAGTGATTTGATTGTATCCGGTGATTACACCGGGGAGCTGTTTTTT
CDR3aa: CATSDLIVSGDYTGELFF

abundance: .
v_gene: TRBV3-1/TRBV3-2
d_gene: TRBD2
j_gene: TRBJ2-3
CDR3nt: TGTGCCAGCAGCCAAGATAGGGCAAGATGGGGGGGTCGGAGCACAGATACGCAGTATTTT
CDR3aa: CASSQDRARWGGRSTDTQYF

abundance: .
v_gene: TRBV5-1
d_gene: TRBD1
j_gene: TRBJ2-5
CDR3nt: TGCGCCAGCAGCGCGGGACAGGGAGGGGAGACCCAGTACTTC
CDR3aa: CASSAGQGGETQYF

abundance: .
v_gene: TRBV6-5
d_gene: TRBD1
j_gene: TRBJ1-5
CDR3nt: TGTGCCAGCAGAGGACAGGGATACAATCAGCCCCAGCATTTT
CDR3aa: CASRGQGYNQPQHF

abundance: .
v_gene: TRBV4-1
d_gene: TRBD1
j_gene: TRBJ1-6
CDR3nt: TGCGCCAGCAGCCAAATCCCCAGACAGGGCCATAATTCACCCCTCCACTTT
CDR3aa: CASSQIPRQGHNSPLHF

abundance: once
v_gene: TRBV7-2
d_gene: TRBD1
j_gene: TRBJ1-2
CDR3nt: TGTGCCAGCAGCCTCCTGGGGACAGGGATCTCCTATGGCTACACCTTC
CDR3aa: CASSLLGTGISYGYTF

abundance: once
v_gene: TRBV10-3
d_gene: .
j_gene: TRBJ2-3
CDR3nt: TGTGCCATCAGCACCAGAGGAAACACAGATACGCAGTATTTT
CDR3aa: CAISTRGNTDTQYF

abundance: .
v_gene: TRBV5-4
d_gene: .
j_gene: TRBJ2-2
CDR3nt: TGTGCCAGCAGCCCCAGGGGAGGGCACACCGGGGAGCTGTTTTTT
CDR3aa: CASSPRGGHTGELFF

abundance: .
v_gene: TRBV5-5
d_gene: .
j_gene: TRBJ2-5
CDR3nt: TGTGCCAGCACCAACCGGGGACAAGAGACCCAGTACTTC
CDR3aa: CASTNRGQETQYF

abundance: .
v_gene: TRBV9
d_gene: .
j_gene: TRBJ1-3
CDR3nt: TGTGCCAGCAGCGTAGAGCAGGGTGGAAACACCATATATTTT
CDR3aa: CASSVEQGGNTIYF

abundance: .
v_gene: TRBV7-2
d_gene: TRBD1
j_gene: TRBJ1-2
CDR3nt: TGTGCCAGCAGCTTAGGTAGGACAGGGAGAGGCTACACCTTC
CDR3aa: CASSLGRTGRGYTF